These T cell receptor beta chains were read from a single sample in a study of T cell responses to AZD1222 COVID-19 vaccine. Assay used: immunoSEQ multiplex PCR; TCRdb lists only in-frame clones, some missing. This sample has some 81,000 clones, with around 84% found just once. The material sequenced was peripheral blood, taken 28 days after the second AZD1222 dose. All receptors derive from an adult who received the AZD1222 COVID-19 vaccine. CDR3s include the opening cysteine and the closing phenylalanine or tryptophan. Each record gives: clone size, D gene, V gene, J gene, CDR3 protein, CDR3 DNA. A D gene is named only where the DNA matches it firmly. The size entry is marked missing in some rows and otherwise reads once, few, many or a size class.

size: .
D: TRBD1
V: TRBV9
J: TRBJ2-4
CDR3: CASSVEGQKNIQYF
DNA: TGTGCCAGCAGCGTAGAGGGACAGAAAAACATTCAGTACTTC

size: .
D: TRBD1
V: TRBV28
J: TRBJ1-6
CDR3: CASGPGQGYSPLHF
DNA: TGTGCCAGCGGCCCCGGACAGGGGTATTCACCCCTCCACTTT

size: .
D: TRBD2
V: TRBV2
J: TRBJ2-3
CDR3: CASSPGRGGATDTQYF
DNA: TGTGCCAGCAGCCCGGGGCGGGGGGGTGCCACAGATACGCAGTATTTT

size: .
D: TRBD1
V: TRBV7-7
J: TRBJ2-3
CDR3: CASSTGQGNTDTQYF
DNA: TGTGCTAGCAGTACGGGACAGGGGAACACAGATACGCAGTATTTT

size: .
D: .
V: TRBV28
J: TRBJ1-5
CDR3: CATTRGGGSNQPQHF
DNA: TGTGCCACTACCCGGGGCGGGGGCAGCAATCAGCCCCAGCATTTT

size: .
D: .
V: TRBV18
J: TRBJ1-2
CDR3: CASSPPDGSGDYGYTF
DNA: TGTGCCAGCTCACCGCCAGACGGAAGTGGTGACTATGGCTACACCTTC

size: medium-sized
D: .
V: TRBV7-9
J: TRBJ1-5
CDR3: CASSKMGLGQPQHF
DNA: TGTGCCAGCAGCAAGATGGGTCTGGGGCAGCCCCAGCATTTT

size: .
D: .
V: TRBV10-1
J: TRBJ2-2
CDR3: CASSEARSFTGELFF
DNA: TGCGCCAGCAGTGAGGCCAGGAGCTTCACCGGGGAGCTGTTTTTT

size: .
D: .
V: TRBV6-2/TRBV6-3
J: TRBJ2-4
CDR3: CASTPGDRNIQYF
DNA: TGTGCCAGCACCCCGGGGGACAGAAACATTCAGTACTTC

size: .
D: .
V: TRBV6-2/TRBV6-3
J: TRBJ1-1
CDR3: CASSYLREAFF
DNA: TGTGCCAGCAGTTATCTGCGTGAAGCTTTCTTT

size: .
D: .
V: TRBV30
J: TRBJ1-2
CDR3: CAWSGTDRSYTF
DNA: TGTGCCTGGAGTGGGACCGATCGGAGCTACACCTTC

size: .
D: .
V: TRBV7-2
J: TRBJ1-3
CDR3: CASSEVAGNTIYF
DNA: TGTGCCAGCAGCGAAGTAGCTGGAAACACCATATATTTT

size: .
D: TRBD2
V: TRBV5-1
J: TRBJ2-1
CDR3: CASSLGLERWNEQFF
DNA: TGCGCCAGCAGTCTGGGACTAGAGAGATGGAATGAGCAGTTCTTC

size: .
D: .
V: TRBV19
J: TRBJ1-3
CDR3: CASRGLSRTRTGNTIYF
DNA: TGTGCCAGTAGAGGTCTAAGTCGGACCCGGACTGGAAACACCATATATTTT

size: .
D: .
V: TRBV2
J: TRBJ2-7
CDR3: CASSALYEQYF
DNA: TGTGCCAGCAGCGCCTTATACGAGCAGTACTTC

size: .
D: TRBD1
V: TRBV28
J: TRBJ1-4
CDR3: CASSYGTGVEKLFF
DNA: TGTGCCAGCAGTTACGGGACAGGGGTTGAAAAACTGTTTTTT

size: .
D: .
V: TRBV6-5
J: TRBJ1-5
CDR3: CASSTDTSNQPQHF
DNA: TGTGCCAGCAGTACGGACACTAGCAATCAGCCCCAGCATTTT

size: .
D: TRBD2
V: TRBV29-1
J: TRBJ2-2
CDR3: CSVEHIAGGTGELFF
DNA: TGCAGCGTTGAACACATAGCGGGAGGCACCGGGGAGCTGTTTTTT

size: .
D: .
V: TRBV11-3
J: TRBJ2-3
CDR3: CASSLVGGAWDTQYF
DNA: TGTGCCAGCAGCTTAGTTGGCGGGGCCTGGGATACGCAGTATTTT

size: .
D: .
V: TRBV19
J: TRBJ1-5
CDR3: CASSEADQPQHF
DNA: TGTGCCAGTAGTGAGGCGGATCAGCCCCAGCATTTT

size: .
D: .
V: TRBV4-1
J: TRBJ1-2
CDR3: CASSQVGTEYGYTF
DNA: TGCGCCAGCAGCCAAGTGGGAACAGAATATGGCTACACCTTC

size: .
D: .
V: TRBV28
J: TRBJ1-2
CDR3: CASSLVGNYGYTF
DNA: TGTGCCAGCAGTTTGGTGGGTAACTATGGCTACACCTTC

size: .
D: TRBD1
V: TRBV24-1
J: TRBJ2-1
CDR3: CATRDRGYNEQFF
DNA: TGTGCCACCCGGGACAGGGGTTACAATGAGCAGTTCTTC

size: .
D: TRBD1
V: TRBV4-1
J: TRBJ1-6
CDR3: CASSPPGRGRGSPLHF
DNA: TGCGCCAGCAGCCCCCCCGGCAGGGGGAGAGGTTCACCCCTCCACTTT

size: .
D: .
V: TRBV5-4
J: TRBJ1-1
CDR3: CASSLNTGRHTEAFF
DNA: TGTGCCAGCAGCCTTAATACAGGAAGGCACACTGAAGCTTTCTTT

size: .
D: .
V: TRBV6-5
J: TRBJ1-1
CDR3: CASRTGSLNTEAFF
DNA: TGTGCCAGCAGGACGGGGTCCCTGAACACTGAAGCTTTCTTT

size: few
D: .
V: TRBV28
J: TRBJ2-4
CDR3: CASSLVGELVAKNIQYF
DNA: TGTGCCAGCAGTTTAGTAGGGGAGTTAGTTGCCAAAAACATTCAGTACTTC

size: .
D: TRBD1
V: TRBV7-3
J: TRBJ2-5
CDR3: CASSRGQGQETQYF
DNA: TGTGCCAGCAGCAGGGGACAGGGGCAAGAGACCCAGTACTTC

size: few
D: .
V: TRBV7-9
J: TRBJ2-7
CDR3: CASSLQGGSEQYF
DNA: TGTGCCAGCAGCCTCCAGGGCGGGTCCGAGCAGTACTTC

size: .
D: .
V: TRBV20-1
J: TRBJ2-7
CDR3: CSAPHGGSPYF
DNA: TGCAGTGCCCCCCACGGGGGATCCCCGTACTTC

size: .
D: .
V: TRBV21-1
J: TRBJ2-1
CDR3: CASSKGAGVCNEQFF
DNA: TGTGCCAGCAGCAAGGGGGCGGGAGTTTGCAATGAGCAGTTCTTC

size: .
D: .
V: TRBV11-2
J: TRBJ1-4
CDR3: CASSLGSGGGEKLFF
DNA: TGTGCCAGCAGCTTAGGGTCTGGGGGCGGTGAAAAACTGTTTTTT

size: .
D: .
V: TRBV18
J: TRBJ1-1
CDR3: CASSPRGGLGGTEAFF
DNA: TGTGCCAGCTCACCACGCGGAGGGTTGGGCGGCACTGAAGCTTTCTTT

size: .
D: .
V: TRBV19
J: TRBJ1-3
CDR3: CASSMWGNGNTIYF
DNA: TGCGCCAGTAGTATGTGGGGGAATGGAAACACCATATATTTT

size: .
D: .
V: TRBV2
J: TRBJ1-2
CDR3: CASSQDRPGGHGYTF
DNA: TGTGCCAGCAGTCAAGACCGCCCGGGGGGGCACGGCTACACCTTC

size: .
D: .
V: TRBV4-1
J: TRBJ2-7
CDR3: CASSPAGSYEQYF
DNA: TGCGCCAGCAGCCCCGCAGGTTCCTACGAGCAGTACTTC

size: .
D: TRBD2
V: TRBV9
J: TRBJ2-5
CDR3: CASSVEGIGEGTQYF
DNA: TGTGCCAGCAGCGTAGAGGGGATAGGGGAGGGGACCCAGTACTTC

size: once
D: .
V: TRBV28
J: TRBJ1-2
CDR3: CASRLLGFGYGYTF
DNA: TGTGCCAGCAGGCTGCTGGGGTTCGGCTATGGCTACACCTTC

size: few
D: TRBD1
V: TRBV19
J: TRBJ1-3
CDR3: CASSIDRAGNTIYF
DNA: TGTGCCAGTAGTATCGACAGGGCTGGAAACACCATATATTTT

size: once
D: .
V: TRBV5-5
J: TRBJ1-3
CDR3: CASNQGIGNTIYF
DNA: TGTGCCAGCAACCAAGGGATTGGAAACACCATATATTTT

size: .
D: .
V: TRBV12-3/TRBV12-4
J: TRBJ2-7
CDR3: CASGHGESEQYF
DNA: TGTGCCAGCGGCCACGGGGAAAGCGAGCAGTACTTC

size: once
D: .
V: TRBV7-2
J: TRBJ1-1
CDR3: CASSLQGWTEAFF
DNA: TGTGCCAGCAGCTTGCAGGGATGGACTGAAGCTTTCTTT

size: .
D: .
V: TRBV5-6
J: TRBJ2-3
CDR3: CASSLATSRPTDTQYF
DNA: TGTGCCAGCAGCTTGGCTACTAGCCGACCGACAGATACGCAGTATTTT